Following are 30 T cell receptor beta chains from one sample sequenced in a study of vaccination and CD4 T cells after COVID-19. Sequencing of cultured CD4+ T cell DNA used the Oncomine TCR Beta short-read assay. TCRdb independently ran MiXCR on the PCR reads; one entry per CDR3 protein. The sample holds under 20,000 distinct CDR3 sequences, around three quarters seen once. The antigens these receptors bind are not known. The treatment is: approximately 9-day PBMC culture with coronavirus spike peptide pools or control peptides (ViraFEST assay). The sample comprised CD4+ T cells from blood, cultured in vitro. Receptors were obtained from a human donor who had recovered from COVID-19.

The chain recombines TRBV7-9 with TRBJ2-7, with a tentative D call TRBD2 (5 bases). CDR3 length equals 16 residues. Germline V lookup: CDR1 SEHNR, CDR2 FQNEAQ (reference sequence). V lost 3 bases, J lost 0 bases, and 15 bases lay in between. The CDR3 nucleotides read TGTGCCAGCAGCTTGGCCTGGACTTCGAGCTCCTACGAGCAGTACTTC. Its translation is CASSLAWTSSSYEQYF.

Only a few counts were recorded for this clonotype. The chain joins TRBV7-9 to TRBJ1-6; no definite D call. V was cut by 2 bases and J by 9 bases, with 17 bases left in between. The CDR3 has 16 amino acids. Germline V lookup: CDR1 SEHNR, CDR2 FQNEAQ (reference sequence). The CDR3 reads CASSLPGTLLSSPLHF. Written as DNA, the CDR3 is TGTGCCAGCAGCTTACCGGGCACCCTTTTAAGTTCACCCCTCCACTTT.

V and J are TRBV2 and TRBJ1-1, with D unresolved. CDR3 size: 12 residues. Germline assignment: CDR1 SNHLY and CDR2 FYNNEI. V was clipped by 6 bases and J by 4 bases, with 9 bases between them. CDR3 in DNA: TGTGCCAGCAGGGGATCGGGCACTGAAGCTTTCTTT. It is translated as CASRGSGTEAFF.

This chain uses TRBV19 with TRBJ2-7; 8 bases line up with TRBD1. The CDR3 spans 15 residues. Per germline, CDR1 LNHDA and CDR2 SQIVND (reference sequence). The trim removed 3 bases at V and 5 bases at J, leaving 9 bases unmatched. Here the CDR3 reads CASSIYRTGSNEQYF. CDR3 nucleotide sequence: TGTGCCAGTAGTATCTACCGGACAGGGTCGAACGAGCAGTACTTC.

CDR3 DNA: TGCGCCAGCAGCCGAAAAATTGACACTATCCCCTACGAGCAGTACTTC. It translates to CASSRKIDTIPYEQYF. The chain combines TRBV4-1 with TRBJ2-7; D gene ambiguous. Germline lookup yields CDR1 MGHRA and CDR2 YSYEKL. V lost 4 bases to trimming and J lost 2 bases, with 18 bases between them. This CDR3 spans 16 amino acids.

The chain links TRBV6-2 or TRBV6-3 to TRBJ2-1; 9 bases fit TRBD2. This CDR3 has 21 residues. V gave up 0 bases and J gave up 2 bases; unmatched junction bases: 17. Per the germline V gene, CDR1 is MNHEY and CDR2 is SVGEGT. The CDR3 region is CASSYSKVVAGVFRAYNEQFF. CDR3 DNA: TGTGCCAGCAGTTACTCGAAGGTGGTAGCGGGAGTCTTTCGAGCCTACAATGAGCAGTTCTTC.

This clonotype was counted a few times. The V call is TRBV6-5, the J call TRBJ1-2, with D uncertain. This CDR3 contains 18 residues. The ends were cut back, 4 bases at V and 0 bases at J, with 21 bases in the middle. Per germline, CDR1 MNHEY and CDR2 SVGAGI. CDR3 residues: CASSSPRTPAKSNYGYTF. The DNA for the CDR3 is TGTGCCAGCAGTTCACCAAGGACCCCAGCGAAATCTAACTATGGCTACACCTTC.

The J gene is TRBJ1-1, the V gene TRBV10-3; D unresolved. The V and J ends lost 3 bases and 0 bases respectively, with 5 bases between them. This CDR3 region has 13 residues. Germline V gives CDR1 ENHRY, CDR2 SYGVKD. The CDR3 loop reads CAISERLNTEAFF. CDR3 nucleotides: TGTGCCATCAGTGAACGGTTGAACACTGAAGCTTTCTTT.

This sequence joins TRBV7-2 and TRBJ2-7, with 7 nucleotides matching TRBD2. This CDR3 spans 15 amino acids. Trimming took 2 bases from V and 3 from J; bases not matched to a gene: 7. Germline V lookup: CDR1 SGHTA, CDR2 FQGNSA. Here the CDR3 reads CASSLSGVRDYEQYF. The DNA for the CDR3 is TGTGCCAGCAGCTTAAGCGGGGTAAGGGACTACGAGCAGTACTTC.

In its sample, this clonotype was seen a few times. The genes are TRBV24-1 and TRBJ1-2; a possible D gene is TRBD1 (5 bases). CDR1 is KGHDR and CDR2 is SFDVKD in the germline V gene. CDR3 length: 14 amino acids. The V gene lost 6 bases and the J gene lost 7 bases, with 17 bases spanning the gap. CDR3 in amino acids: CATSPRTGGSGYTF. CDR3 sequence (DNA): TGTGCCACCAGTCCAAGGACGGGGGGAAGTGGCTACACCTTC.

V and J are TRBV4-3 and TRBJ1-2, with D possibly matching TRBD1 (5 bases). This CDR3 is 16 amino acids long. Trimming took 4 bases from V and 0 from J, leaving 15 bases between them. Germline CDR1 LGHNA, CDR2 YSLEER. In nucleotides, the CDR3 is TGCGCCAGCAGCCGGACACAGCCACCTACTAACTATGGCTACACCTTC. Translation gives CASSRTQPPTNYGYTF.

This chain joins TRBV20-1 and TRBJ2-7, with D tentatively TRBD1 or TRBD2 (5 bases each). The CDR3 spans 11 residues. Germline V gene sequence: CDR1 DFQATT, CDR2 SNEGSKA (reference sequence). In DNA form, the CDR3 reads TGCCAATACTCAGGGAGCTACGAGCAGTACTTC. It encodes CQYSGSYEQYF.

This chain connects TRBV7-2 to TRBJ2-4, with D tentatively TRBD2 (5 bases). This CDR3 spans 14 amino acids. The V gene's germline CDR1 is SGHTA and CDR2 FQGNSA. Trimming left V 5 bases short and J 2 bases short, with 10 bases between. The CDR3 DNA reads TGTGCCAGCAGCCCGGACTCGACCAAAAACATTCAGTACTTC. Protein: CASSPDSTKNIQYF.

V and J are TRBV6-2 or TRBV6-3 and TRBJ1-2; possibly TRBD1 for D (6 bases). V dropped 2 bases and J dropped 4 bases, with 14 bases sitting between them. The CDR3 runs 15 residues. Germline V lookup: CDR1 MNHEY, CDR2 SVGEGT. CDR3 coding DNA: TGTGCCAGCAGTTACGGACAGTCATCTGTCTATGGCTACACCTTC. Protein: CASSYGQSSVYGYTF.

The gene calls are TRBV28 and TRBJ1-2; D not certain. Germline CDR1 reads MDHEN; CDR2 reads SYDVKM. Trimming removed 4 bases from V and 4 bases from J, with 10 bases in between. CDR3 length: 13 amino acids. The CDR3 coding sequence is TGTGCCAGCAGTTATGACATTGTCTATGGCTACACCTTC. It codes for CASSYDIVYGYTF.

This chain connects TRBV27 to TRBJ2-2, with TRBD1 matching over 9 bases. J gave up 6 bases and V 6 bases, and 11 bases lay outside the gene matches. The germline CDR1 and CDR2 sequences are MNHEY and SMNVEV (reference sequence). The CDR3 covers 16 residues. CDR3 in DNA: TGTGCCAGCAGCCTAGGTGGGACAGGGAGTTCCGGGGAGCTGTTTTTT. It translates to CASSLGGTGSSGELFF.

This clonotype showed up just a few times. The chain joins TRBV7-2 to TRBJ1-5; D unresolved. This CDR3 comprises 15 residues. With 2 bases removed from V and 0 bases from J, the gap between germline ends came to 8 bases. Germline V gives CDR1 SGHTA, CDR2 FQGNSA. The CDR3 loop reads CASSLWRDSNQPQHF. CDR3 nucleotides: TGTGCCAGCAGCTTATGGCGGGATAGCAATCAGCCCCAGCATTTT.

This sequence joins TRBV20-1 and TRBJ2-1; possible D gene TRBD2, 6 bases. CDR3 length: 15 amino acids. The ends were cut back, 0 bases at V and 7 bases at J, with 16 bases in the middle. The germline V gene encodes CDR1 DFQATT and CDR2 SNEGSKA (reference sequence). The CDR3 DNA reads as TGCAGTGCTAGAGATACAAAGGGGCGGGGAAATGAGCAGTTCTTC. It encodes CSARDTKGRGNEQFF.

This clonotype counts as large (0.1 to 1%). This chain connects TRBV20-1 to TRBJ1-5; D remains ambiguous. V shed 0 bases and J shed 0 bases, with 18 bases lying between them. Germline V gene data show CDR1 as DFQATT and CDR2 as SNEGSKA (reference sequence). This CDR3 comprises 18 residues. CDR3 residues: CSAREGTAIRYSNQPQHF. CDR3 bases: TGCAGTGCTAGAGAGGGAACGGCTATCCGTTATAGCAATCAGCCCCAGCATTTT.

The chain employs TRBV6-2 or TRBV6-3 and TRBJ2-2; tentative D call: TRBD1 (7 bases). The germline V gene has CDR1 MNHEY and CDR2 SVGEGT. The V end was cut by 7 bases, the J end by 9 bases, with 15 bases between. This CDR3 region has 13 residues. CDR3: CASNQGGVRELFF. The CDR3 DNA follows: TGTGCCAGCAATCAGGGGGGAGTCAGGGAGCTGTTTTTT.

The V and J genes are TRBV10-3 and TRBJ1-6, with 9 bases that match TRBD1. This CDR3 is 14 amino acids long. Trimming took 5 bases from V and 6 from J; bases not matched to a gene: 2. Germline loops: CDR1 ENHRY, CDR2 SYGVKD. CDR3 residues: CAISTGQGNSPLHF. Written as DNA, the CDR3 is TGTGCCATCAGTACGGGACAGGGTAATTCACCCCTCCACTTT.

This chain uses TRBV6-1 with TRBJ2-7; TRBD1 or TRBD2 may be the D gene (5 bases each). Trimming shortened V by 5 bases and J by 4 bases, and 9 bases separated the two germline ends. This CDR3 comprises 12 residues. The germline V gene has CDR1 MNHNS and CDR2 SASEGT. DNA of the CDR3: TGTGCCAGCAGTCGGGACGGGTACGAGCAGTACTTC. Translation: CASSRDGYEQYF.

V and J are TRBV7-2 and TRBJ2-7; the match to TRBD2 covers 7 bases. V trimming: 3 bases; J trimming: 2 bases; junction bases outside the gene matches: 7. The V gene's germline CDR1 is SGHTA and CDR2 FQGNSA. The CDR3 is made up of 15 amino acids. The CDR3 sequence is CASSLELATAYEQYF. The CDR3 nucleotides read TGTGCCAGCAGCTTGGAACTAGCGACAGCCTACGAGCAGTACTTC.

The J gene is TRBJ1-5, the V gene TRBV6-2 or TRBV6-3; TRBD1 agrees at 8 bases. CDR1 is MNHEY, CDR2 SVGEGT, per germline. The junction had 9 bases not matched to a gene; V was cut back by 9 bases and J by 2 bases. The CDR3 is 15 amino acids. Here the CDR3 DNA reads TGTGCCAGTCGGCCAGGGGGCGCCGGCAATCAGCCCCAGCATTTT. Its translation: CASRPGGAGNQPQHF.

J is TRBJ1-2 and V is TRBV20-1; D possibly corresponds to TRBD1 (5 bases). CDR1 DFQATT and CDR2 SNEGSKA come from the germline V gene (reference sequence). This CDR3 has 14 residues. The V gene lost 5 bases and the J gene lost 8 bases, with 21 bases spanning the gap. The CDR3 coding sequence is TGCAGTGCTCGTAGGAGGGGAGGAGCGGGGGGCTACACCTTC. This gives the protein CSARRRGGAGGYTF.

V usage is TRBV7-9 and J usage is TRBJ1-1, with D possibly being TRBD1 (6 bases). V lost 6 bases and J 1 base, leaving 18 bases between the germline ends. Germline V gene data show CDR1 as SEHNR and CDR2 as FQNEAQ (reference sequence). This CDR3 region has 16 residues. The CDR3: CASSQGGSGANTEAFF. DNA for the CDR3: TGTGCCAGCAGTCAAGGGGGTTCGGGGGCGAACACTGAAGCTTTCTTT.

For the CDR3, the DNA is TGCAGTGCTAGAGTGGCTCCACGGCAGCCCCAGCATTTT. It yields the protein CSARVAPRQPQHF. The rearrangement joins TRBV20-1 to TRBJ1-5, with unresolved D. CDR1 DFQATT and CDR2 SNEGSKA come from the germline V gene (reference sequence). V was pared by 1 base and J by 7 bases, with 11 bases between. This CDR3 is built from 13 residues.

This chain uses TRBV7-9 with TRBJ1-3; 7 nucleotides agree with TRBD1. The CDR3 sequence is 15 residues long. Trimming at V came to 3 bases and at J to 0 bases, leaving 2 bases not matched to a gene. Germline CDR1 and CDR2: SEHNR and FQNEAQ (reference sequence). The CDR3 here is CASSLGQSSGNTIYF. The CDR3, as DNA: TGTGCCAGCAGCTTGGGACAGAGCTCTGGAAACACCATATATTTT.

The rearrangement links TRBV27 to TRBJ1-2, with 10 positions matching TRBD1. The CDR3 consists of 16 residues. The germline gives CDR1 MNHEY, CDR2 SMNVEV (reference sequence). J gave up 5 bases and V 6 bases, and 12 bases lay outside the gene matches. CDR3 bases: TGTGCCAGCAGCAGTTGGGACAGGGGAGAAGTATATGGCTACACCTTC. It encodes CASSSWDRGEVYGYTF.

This clonotype has more than one count but fewer than ten. The chain recombines TRBV15 with TRBJ1-2; weak D call: TRBD1 (5 bases). The CDR3 has 14 amino acids. The ends were cut back, 1 base at V and 1 base at J, with 7 bases in the middle. In germline, CDR1 is LNHNV, CDR2 YYDKDF (reference sequence). In DNA, the CDR3 is TGTGCCACCAGCAGAGGGGACGGTAACTATGGCTACACCTTC. It translates to CATSRGDGNYGYTF.